A selection of T cell receptor beta chains follows, all from one sample in a study of graft-versus-host responses after intestinal transplantation. The data were produced by immunoSEQ multiplex PCR, yet TCRdb's version contains in-frame clones alone and is incomplete. The sample carries tens of thousands of clones, roughly 94% recorded once. Sequencing was performed on PBMCs, taken 156 days after intestinal transplant. The receptors here all came from a human patient who received an intestinal transplant, so some T cells may come from the graft donor. Each CDR3 is given with its conserved first and last residue. Fields, in order: D gene, clone size, V gene, J gene, CDR3 DNA, CDR3 protein. The D gene is left open where the match is weak. Expanded clones are given a class, and other clones once, few, many or no size at all.

NA	few	TRBV10-1	TRBJ2-7	TGCGCCAGCAGTGAGACGGGACTCACCTACGAGCAGTACTTC	CASSETGLTYEQYF
NA	once	TRBV4-1	TRBJ2-3	TGCGCCAGCAGCCAAGTCACAGGGTTAGGAGATACGCAGTATTTT	CASSQVTGLGDTQYF
NA	NA	TRBV30	TRBJ2-7	TGTGCCTGGAGGGGAGGGGGAGAGGTAAAACTATCCTACGAGCAGTACTTC	CAWRGGGEVKLSYEQYF
NA	NA	TRBV2	TRBJ2-3	TGTGCCAGGAGGCTCGAGAGAGGGGATGTTCGCACAGATACGCAGTATTTT	CARRLERGDVRTDTQYF
TRBD1	NA	TRBV5-8	TRBJ2-2	TGTGCCAGCTTCAGGACAGGGACGAACACCGGGGAGCTGTTTTTT	CASFRTGTNTGELFF
NA	NA	TRBV6-5	TRBJ2-7	TGTGCCAGCAGCCAACAGGGAGTCGAGCAGTACTTC	CASSQQGVEQYF
NA	NA	TRBV5-6	TRBJ1-2	TGTGCCAGCAGCTTGGGGGCCGGTGGCTACACCTTC	CASSLGAGGYTF
NA	NA	TRBV18	TRBJ2-1	TGTGCCAGCTCACCAGTAAGACTCCCGGGATACAATGAGCAGTTCTTC	CASSPVRLPGYNEQFF
NA	NA	TRBV19	TRBJ2-5	TGTGCCAGTAGTACCAGGGGCCAAGAGACCCAGTACTTC	CASSTRGQETQYF
TRBD1	NA	TRBV11-3	TRBJ1-4	TGTGCCAGCAGCCCCGGGGACAGGGGGCCTACTAATGAAAAACTGTTTTTT	CASSPGDRGPTNEKLFF
NA	NA	TRBV30	TRBJ2-1	TGTGCCTGGAGTGAAATTGCCGAGCAGTTCTTC	CAWSEIAEQFF
NA	NA	TRBV6-6	TRBJ2-5	TGTGCCAGCAGTTACTCGTATCCAGGAGGGGGAGAGACCCAGTACTTC	CASSYSYPGGGETQYF
NA	NA	TRBV4-3	TRBJ2-7	TGCGCCAGCAGCCAAGATCGGTCAGGGATGTACGAGCAGTACTTC	CASSQDRSGMYEQYF
TRBD1	NA	TRBV5-4	TRBJ1-6	TGTGCCAGCAGCTTCGGGACAGGGTTCCTCCACTTT	CASSFGTGFLHF
NA	NA	TRBV19	TRBJ2-1	TGTGCCAGTAACGCCCCTAGCAATGAGCAGTTCTTC	CASNAPSNEQFF
NA	NA	TRBV12-5	TRBJ1-1	TGTGCTAGTGGTTTGTCGAAAGCTTTCTTT	CASGLSKAFF
NA	NA	TRBV19	TRBJ2-7	TGTGCCAGTAGTATAATAGCGGAGGGGGAGTTTGGCGAGCAGTACTTC	CASSIIAEGEFGEQYF
TRBD1	NA	TRBV6-1	TRBJ2-3	TGTGCCAGCAGCCCGGGACAGGGGGCTACAGATACGCAGTATTTT	CASSPGQGATDTQYF
TRBD1	NA	TRBV7-9	TRBJ2-5	TGTGCCAGCAGCGAGCGACAGGGCGGGGAGACCCAGTACTTC	CASSERQGGETQYF